What follows describes a single T cell receptor (beta chain). Its antigen is not known. TCRdb reprocessed the 5' RACE reads and keeps a single row for each CDR3 protein, giving no DNA. Found here are about 160,000 distinct CDR3 sequences; the top ten clones hold approximately 2.4%. The entry originates in a study of monozygotic twins with inflammatory bowel disease. Germline V gives CDR1 SGHTA, CDR2 FQGTGA. The CDR3 is made up of 17 amino acids. General study results and limits: The study found lower TCRbeta diversity (inverse Simpson) in IBD patients than in healthy co-twins. Comparison of concordant versus discordant twins revealed no difference in repertoire similarity, possibly due to limited power. No discrimination was achieved between different T cell subtypes.

This TCR derives from a human donor with ulcerative colitis or Crohn's disease, or a healthy co-twin of an affected twin (not recorded which). Specimen: blood. The chain couples TRBV7-3 to TRBJ2-3; TCRdb selects TRBD1, and the lack of DNA leaves this call unchecked. CDR3 in amino acids: CASSLAYSGGGTDTQYF.